This passage covers 21 T cell receptor beta chains from one sample sequenced in a study of neoadjuvant anti-PD-1 for oral cavity cancer. Generated by immunoSEQ multiplex PCR, the TCRdb table keeps only in-frame clones and is missing some. The profile shows about 24,000 clones, 26% of them singletons. Documented time point: after neoadjuvant nivolumab, at surgical resection. The source material was tumor tissue, sampled after nivolumab (anti-PD-1) treatment. These receptors originate from a person between 40 and 80 years old with oral cavity squamous cell carcinoma.

The J gene is TRBJ2-1, the V gene TRBV30, with TRBD2 identical over 8 bases. V dropped 3 bases and J dropped 4; count of bases not matched to a gene: 8. The germline CDR1 and CDR2 sequences are GTSNPN and SVGIG (reference sequence). The CDR3 is made up of 15 amino acids. The CDR3 nucleotides are TGTGCCTGGAGGAGTGCCAGCGGGGGATACAATGAGCAGTTCTTC. This gives the protein CAWRSASGGYNEQFF.

This clone has ten or more counts. The rearrangement links TRBV28 to TRBJ2-7; D not certain. V was trimmed by 8 bases and J by 0 bases, leaving 5 bases between them. The germline CDR1 and CDR2 sequences are MDHEN and SYDVKM. This CDR3 has 11 residues. CDR3 in DNA: TGTGCCAGCCGGACCTCCTACGAGCAGTACTTC. Translation: CASRTSYEQYF.

This clone has only a few counts. The rearrangement uses TRBV6-6 and TRBJ1-2; D is perhaps TRBD1 (5 bases). Between the trimmed V and J ends, which lost 5 bases and 8 bases, there was a span of 15 bases. The CDR3 runs 13 residues. Per germline, CDR1 MNHNY and CDR2 SVGAGI (reference sequence). Here the CDR3 reads CASSRDLSLGYTF. The DNA for the CDR3 is TGTGCCAGCAGTAGGGACCTTAGTTTAGGCTACACCTTC.

This rearrangement joins TRBV5-1 to TRBJ2-2; no clear D gene. The CDR3 has 15 amino acids. V lost 8 bases and J lost 0, with 14 bases in between. The germline V gene encodes CDR1 SGHRS and CDR2 YFSETQ. The CDR3 coding sequence is TGCGCCAGTCACCGGAACCCCTCGAACACCGGGGAGCTGTTTTTT. This gives the protein CASHRNPSNTGELFF.

The gene calls are TRBV19 and TRBJ1-1; tentatively, D is TRBD1 (5 bases). The germline CDR1 and CDR2 sequences are LNHDA and SQIVND (reference sequence). This CDR3 region has 10 residues. V was pared by 3 bases and J by 12 bases, with 8 bases between. CDR3 protein: CASSMGVPFF. The CDR3 coding sequence is TGTGCCAGTAGTATGGGGGTACCTTTCTTT.

In its sample, this clone was seen a few times. An end of the junction does not agree with germline; a read error may underlie this. This chain uses TRBV2 with TRBJ1-5; no clear D gene. The CDR3 runs 15 residues. Germline CDR1 SNHLY, CDR2 FYNNEI. CDR3 region: CASSQARGINQPQHF. DNA of the CDR3: TGCGCCAGCAGCCAAGCTCGGGGAATTAATCAGCCCCAGCATTTT.

This clone has more than one count but fewer than ten. The chain uses TRBV30 and TRBJ1-5; no clear D gene. This CDR3 has 14 residues. Trimming pared 5 bases from V and 2 bases from J, leaving 13 bases between. Germline assignment: CDR1 GTSNPN and CDR2 SVGIG (reference sequence). CDR3 DNA sequence: TGTGCCTGGGGCCCCACGGGCGGCAATCAGCCCCAGCATTTT. This encodes CAWGPTGGNQPQHF.

CDR3 region: CASTYSRGYEQYF. The CDR3 coding sequence is TGTGCCAGCACCTACTCCAGGGGCTACGAGCAGTACTTC. The chain employs TRBV27 and TRBJ2-7; tentative D call: TRBD1 (6 bases). The CDR3 runs to 13 residues. The V end lost 7 bases, the J end lost 3 bases, and 13 bases lay between the germline ends. Germline values: CDR1 MNHEY, CDR2 SMNVEV (reference sequence).

The V call is TRBV7-9, the J call TRBJ1-1, with a possible D match to TRBD1 (6 bases). Trimming took 5 bases from V and 2 from J, leaving 9 bases between them. The CDR3 totals 13 residues. Germline V CDR1 and CDR2: SEHNR, FQNEAQ (reference sequence). CDR3 sequence: CASSRGANTEAFF. CDR3 coding DNA: TGTGCCAGCAGCCGGGGGGCAAACACTGAAGCTTTCTTT.

V and J are TRBV6-4 and TRBJ1-6, with D unresolved. Deletions cut 5 bases from V and 7 bases from J, with 12 bases between. Germline loops: CDR1 MRHNA, CDR2 SNTAGT. The CDR3 loop spans 14 amino acids. The CDR3 DNA is TGTGCCAGCAGTCCATCCCCTGGGAATTCACCCCTCCACTTT. Amino acid sequence: CASSPSPGNSPLHF.

This clone was counted only a few times. J is TRBJ1-1 and V is TRBV5-1; 7 bases are shared with TRBD1. J gave up 1 base and V 4 bases, and 4 bases lay outside the gene matches. Germline CDR1 reads SGHRS; CDR2 reads YFSETQ. The CDR3 is made up of 14 amino acids. In DNA, the CDR3 is TGCGCCAGCAGCCCGGGACAGCCGAACACTGAAGCTTTCTTT. Its translation is CASSPGQPNTEAFF. Complete variable domain (other parts from reference TRBV5-1 and TRBJ1-1): KAGVTQTPRYLIKTRGQQVTLSCSPISGHRSVSWYQQTPGQGLQFLFEYFSETQRNKGNFPGRFSGRQFSNSRSEMNVSTLELGDSALYLCASSPGQPNTEAFFGQGTRLTVV.

This clone was observed a handful of times. The chain combines TRBV2 with TRBJ2-7; D may be TRBD1 or TRBD2 (5 bases each). Germline CDR1 SNHLY, CDR2 FYNNEI. Trimming shortened V by 4 bases and J by 3 bases, and 13 bases separated the two germline ends. The CDR3 totals 14 residues. The CDR3 loop is CASSARDGYYEQYF. In DNA, the CDR3 is TGTGCCAGCAGTGCGAGGGACGGATACTACGAGCAGTACTTC.

This clone was observed a few times. The rearrangement links TRBV5-1 to TRBJ2-7; 12 bases are a match to TRBD2. The CDR3 has 15 amino acids. Germline V gene lookup returns CDR1 SGHRS and CDR2 YFSETQ. Trimming took 4 bases from V and 5 from J; bases not matched to a gene: 7. The CDR3 region is CASSLGTSGLHEQYF. The DNA for the CDR3 is TGCGCCAGCAGCCTCGGGACTAGCGGGCTCCACGAGCAGTACTTC.

The chain combines TRBV27 with TRBJ1-2, with D possibly being TRBD1 (5 bases). The CDR3 length is 15 residues. Germline V lookup: CDR1 MNHEY, CDR2 SMNVEV (reference sequence). V dropped 6 bases and J dropped 4 bases, with 18 bases sitting between them. The CDR3 nucleotides are TGTGCCAGCAGCCCTACGGGACGGCTCGGCTATGGCTACACCTTC. Translated, it gives CASSPTGRLGYGYTF.

This chain connects TRBV7-8 to TRBJ2-1; TRBD2 matches 7 bases. In germline, CDR1 is SGHVS, CDR2 FQNEAQ. V was clipped by 6 bases and J by 8 bases; unmatched bases: 7. CDR3 length: 13 residues. This CDR3 reads CASRRTRLDEQFF. The CDR3 DNA reads as TGTGCCAGCAGAAGGACTAGGTTGGATGAGCAGTTCTTC.

There are a few counts of this clone. The rearrangement uses TRBV28 and TRBJ2-7; D possibly corresponds to TRBD2 (5 bases). Germline CDR1 MDHEN, CDR2 SYDVKM. V was pared by 7 bases and J by 2 bases, with 15 bases between. CDR3 length equals 14 residues. The DNA for the CDR3 is TGTGCCAGCATAGGCCAGACTACGACCTACGAGCAGTACTTC. Translation: CASIGQTTTYEQYF. The full variable domain, completed using reference TRBV28 and TRBJ2-7, is DVKVTQSSRYLVKRTGEKVFLECVQDMDHENMFWYRQDPGLGLRLIYFSYDVKMKEKGDIPEGYSVSREKKERFSLILESASTNQTSMYLCASIGQTTTYEQYFGPGTRLTVT.

This clone was observed a few times. This chain uses TRBV7-6 with TRBJ1-1; possibly TRBD1 for D (6 bases). The CDR3 sequence is 15 residues long. V dropped 0 bases and J dropped 0 bases, with 8 bases sitting between them. Germline V CDR1 and CDR2: SGHVS, FNYEAQ. CDR3 amino acids: CASSLAQGMNTEAFF. DNA of the CDR3: TGTGCCAGCAGCTTAGCACAGGGCATGAACACTGAAGCTTTCTTT.

This clone was counted only a few times. The chain has TRBV5-1 and TRBJ2-1; D call uncertain. This CDR3 is built from 14 residues. Per the germline V gene, CDR1 is SGHRS and CDR2 is YFSETQ. V was shortened by 0 bases and J by 4 bases, with 8 bases between the two germline ends. CDR3 sequence (DNA): TGCGCCAGCAGCTTGGAGGGCCAGTACAATGAGCAGTTCTTC. Its protein product is CASSLEGQYNEQFF.

This clone was detected only a few times. The rearrangement joins TRBV11-2 to TRBJ2-4; D not certain. Germline V gene lookup returns CDR1 SGHAT and CDR2 FQNNGV. Trimming took off 1 base at V and 0 bases at J, with 16 bases between the two ends. This CDR3 region has 18 residues. The CDR3 nucleotides are TGTGCCAGCAGCTTAGTTTCCGGTTTTGCTAAAGCCAAAAACATTCAGTACTTC. Its translation: CASSLVSGFAKAKNIQYF.

The CDR3 is CASSRQRDNEQFF. In nucleotides, the CDR3 is TGTGCCAGCAGCCGCCAAAGGGACAATGAGCAGTTCTTC. This sequence joins TRBV4-2 and TRBJ2-1; D not certain. There are 13 residues in the CDR3. The V gene's germline CDR1 is LGHNA and CDR2 YNFKEQ. The V gene lost 4 bases and the J gene lost 5 bases, with 9 bases spanning the gap.

The table lists this clone with many counts. The rearrangement links TRBV19 to TRBJ2-7; no definite D call. Trimming shortened V by 3 bases and J by 0 bases, and 6 bases separated the two germline ends. The CDR3 extends over 13 amino acids. Looked up from germline, CDR1 is LNHDA and CDR2 is SQIVND (reference sequence). This chain's CDR3 is CASSMGTSYEQYF. The CDR3 DNA is TGTGCCAGTAGTATGGGCACCTCCTACGAGCAGTACTTC.